These 20 T cell receptor beta chains originate from one sample sequenced in a study of Ad26.COV2.S vaccination and SARS-CoV-2 variants. Noted treatment: around 19 received Ad26.COV2.S at low or high dose, single or two shots; roughly 5 received placebo; per-sample allocation not given. Collection of the samples took place on day 63 after the first injection of vaccine or placebo. This table comes from immunoSEQ multiplex PCR, and its TCRdb copy is limited to in-frame clones, with some not included. Of around 450,000 clones in the sample, over 75% were seen once. The input for sequencing was peripheral blood, taken in a trial of Ad26.COV2.S vaccine versus placebo. The receptors were sampled from a person between 18 and 59 years old who received the Ad26.COV2.S COVID-19 vaccine or a placebo.

This chain uses TRBV9 with TRBJ1-2; 8 bases map to TRBD1. The CDR3 runs to 15 residues. CDR1 and CDR2 (germline): SGDLS, YYNGEE. J was trimmed by 0 bases and V by 0 bases; bases with no gene match: 1. CDR3 in amino acids: CASSVAGQANYGYTF. CDR3 nucleotide sequence: TGTGCCAGCAGCGTAGCGGGACAGGCTAACTATGGCTACACCTTC.

This chain joins TRBV6-5 and TRBJ1-4, with 7 bases identical to TRBD1. Germline assignment: CDR1 MNHEY and CDR2 SVGAGI. The CDR3 totals 14 residues. V was pared by 11 bases and J by 3 bases, with 9 bases of the junction left unmatched. The CDR3 sequence is CAARQGLPNEKLFF. The CDR3 nucleotides read TGTGCCGCAAGACAGGGCCTGCCTAATGAAAAACTGTTTTTT.

This sequence joins TRBV29-1 and TRBJ1-2, with D perhaps TRBD1 (5 bases). CDR3 size: 12 residues. Per germline, CDR1 SQVTM and CDR2 ANQGSEA. The V and J ends lost 5 bases and 4 bases respectively, with 11 bases between them. CDR3: CSVSQDPYGYTF. Here the CDR3 DNA reads TGCAGCGTTTCACAGGACCCCTATGGCTACACCTTC.

The V and J genes are TRBV15 and TRBJ2-7, with 8 bases lining up with TRBD2. Trimming at V came to 1 base and at J to 4 bases, leaving 6 bases not matched to a gene. Germline CDR1 is LNHNV and CDR2 is YYDKDF (reference sequence). This CDR3 contains 15 residues. The CDR3 DNA reads as TGTGCCACCAGCAGAGTAAGCGGGAGTTCGTACGAGCAGTACTTC. It codes for CATSRVSGSSYEQYF.

This clone was seen many times. This specimen includes other DNA sequences encoding the same CDR3. The chain combines TRBV27 with TRBJ2-2; D possibly corresponds to TRBD1 (5 bases). Germline V gene sequence: CDR1 MNHEY, CDR2 SMNVEV (reference sequence). Trimming cost V 2 bases and J 5 bases, with 6 bases left between them. This CDR3 is 13 amino acids long. The CDR3 DNA reads TGTGCCAGCAGTTTAAGGGGAACCGGGGAGCTGTTTTTT. Translating it yields CASSLRGTGELFF.

J is TRBJ2-7 and V is TRBV6-2 or TRBV6-3; 8 bases are shared with TRBD2. The junction had 11 bases not matched to a gene; V was cut back by 6 bases and J by 4 bases. The CDR3 is 15 amino acids. CDR1 MNHEY and CDR2 SVGEGT come from the germline V gene. CDR3 amino acids: CASSPGLAFRYEQYF. Written as DNA, the CDR3 is TGTGCCAGCAGCCCCGGACTAGCTTTTCGGTACGAGCAGTACTTC.

The V and J genes are TRBV7-9 and TRBJ1-6; 9 nucleotides line up with TRBD1. CDR1 and CDR2 (germline): SEHNR, FQNEAQ (reference sequence). The J segment lost 3 bases and the V segment lost 7 bases, leaving 10 bases of the junction unmatched. The CDR3 contains 17 residues. CDR3 bases: TGTGCCAGCAACCAAGGGGACAGGGCTGGCTATAATTCACCCCTCCACTTT. Amino acids: CASNQGDRAGYNSPLHF.

The CDR3 DNA reads TGTGCCACCAGCAGACAGGCAGGGCACTACGAGCAGTACTTC. The encoded protein is CATSRQAGHYEQYF. The rearrangement links TRBV15 to TRBJ2-7, with TRBD1 as a possible D gene (5 bases). The V end lost 2 bases, the J end lost 3 bases, and 11 bases lay between the germline ends. Germline-derived CDR1 and CDR2 are LNHNV and YYDKDF (reference sequence). This CDR3 has 14 amino acids.

On this clone: At one of its ends the junction is not consistent with the germline gene, which may arise from a read error. The chain combines TRBV11-2 with TRBJ2-2; TRBD2 aligns across 12 bases. The CDR3 sequence is 15 residues long. Germline CDR1 and CDR2: SGHAT and FQNNGV. As DNA, the CDR3 is TGTGCCAGCAGCCTCGCTAGCGGGAGGGCCGGGAAGCTGTTTTTT. This sequence encodes CASSLASGRAGKLFF.

The rearrangement links TRBV5-1 to TRBJ2-1; TRBD2 aligns across 14 bases. CDR3 size: 16 residues. The germline CDR1 and CDR2 sequences are SGHRS and YFSETQ. V was pared by 3 bases and J by 7 bases, with 6 bases of the junction left unmatched. DNA of the CDR3: TGCGCCAGCAGCTACCGGGGACTAGCGGGAGTAAATGAGCAGTTCTTC. It specifies CASSYRGLAGVNEQFF.

V is TRBV27 and J is TRBJ2-1; 9 bases map to TRBD2. The J segment lost 10 bases and the V segment lost 2 bases, leaving 12 bases of the junction unmatched. This CDR3 contains 16 residues. The germline V gene encodes CDR1 MNHEY and CDR2 SMNVEV (reference sequence). CDR3 amino acids: CASSLIAGGWSGEQFF. The DNA of the CDR3 is TGTGCCAGCAGTTTAATCGCGGGAGGGTGGAGCGGGGAGCAGTTCTTC.

The genes are TRBV9 and TRBJ2-3, with 10 bases matching TRBD2. V shed 3 bases, J shed 7 bases, and the junction held 8 bases outside the gene matches. The CDR3 contains 15 residues. Germline-derived CDR1 and CDR2 are SGDLS and YYNGEE. CDR3 DNA: TGTGCCAGCAGCGATGAGCGGGGGGGGCACAATACGCAGTATTTT. This encodes CASSDERGGHNTQYF.

The chain joins TRBV19 to TRBJ2-7; possible D gene TRBD1, 6 bases. The germline V and J ends were trimmed by 4 bases and 0 bases, with 13 bases remaining between them. The CDR3 has 15 amino acids. The germline V gene has CDR1 LNHDA and CDR2 SQIVND (reference sequence). CDR3 region: CASSNRAEPSYEQYF. DNA of the CDR3: TGTGCCAGTAGTAACAGGGCGGAGCCCTCCTACGAGCAGTACTTC.

The V gene is TRBV7-9, the J gene TRBJ2-7, with 10 bases aligning to TRBD2. With V trimmed by 2 bases and J by 0 bases, 4 bases remained unmatched. The V gene's germline CDR1 is SEHNR and CDR2 FQNEAQ (reference sequence). The CDR3 has 16 amino acids. The DNA of the CDR3 is TGTGCCAGCAGCTTATTTACTAGCGGGGCCTCCTACGAGCAGTACTTC. Its translation is CASSLFTSGASYEQYF.

The chain has TRBV21-1 and TRBJ2-1. TRBV21-1 is a listed pseudogene. The CDR3 runs to 16 residues. The CDR3 DNA follows: TGTGCCAGCAGCAAAGTAGGTGGGGACGGCTACAATGAGCAGTTCTTC. This translates into CASSKVGGDGYNEQFF.

Written as DNA, the CDR3 is TGTGCCAGCAGCTTGAGGGGGGGCGATTTGGCCTACAATGAGCAGTTCTTC. Translating gives CASSLRGGDLAYNEQFF. The gene calls are TRBV5-6 and TRBJ2-1; perhaps TRBD2 as D (7 bases). This CDR3 comprises 17 residues. Per germline, CDR1 SGHDT and CDR2 YYEEEE. V was trimmed by 1 base and J by 2 bases, leaving 16 bases between them. The entire variable domain, with the rest obtained from reference TRBV5-6 and TRBJ2-1, is as follows: DAGVTQSPTHLIKTRGQQVTLRCSPKSGHDTVSWYQQALGQGPQFIFQYYEEEERQRGNFPDRFSGHQFPNYSSELNVNALLLGDSALYLCASSLRGGDLAYNEQFFGPGTRLTVL.

The chain joins TRBV18 to TRBJ1-3; TRBD1 matches 9 bases. The V gene's germline CDR1 is KGHSH and CDR2 LQKENI. This CDR3 has 15 amino acids. Germline trimming cut 3 bases from V and 1 base from J; bases unmatched to any gene: 1. The CDR3 DNA is TGTGCCAGCTCACCCGGACAGGGGTCTGGAAACACCATATATTTT. Residues: CASSPGQGSGNTIYF.

The chain is built from TRBV3-1 (or the pseudogene TRBV3-2) and TRBJ2-7, with a weak D call TRBD1 (5 bases). CDR1 and CDR2 from the germline V gene are LGHDT and YNNKEL (reference sequence). The ends were cut back, 4 bases at V and 6 bases at J, with 10 bases in the middle. This CDR3 has 12 residues. CDR3 amino acids: CASSLSRGEQYF. The CDR3 DNA follows: TGTGCCAGCAGCCTATCAAGGGGCGAGCAGTACTTC.

The CDR3 here is CAWSVRDSLLEQYF. The CDR3 nucleotides are TGTGCCTGGAGTGTACGGGACAGCCTTCTGGAGCAGTACTTC. The chain links TRBV30 to TRBJ2-7; 7 nucleotides agree with TRBD1. V lost 0 bases to trimming and J lost 7 bases; unmatched junction nucleotides: 9. The germline CDR1 and CDR2 sequences are GTSNPN and SVGIG (reference sequence). The CDR3 runs 14 residues.

V usage is TRBV9 and J usage is TRBJ2-1, with D perhaps matching TRBD2 (6 bases). The CDR3 runs 15 residues. Germline assignment: CDR1 SGDLS and CDR2 YYNGEE. Trimming cost V 3 bases and J 4 bases, with 14 bases left between them. As DNA, the CDR3 is TGTGCCAGCAGCGCCGGGGCGGGATTTTACAATGAGCAGTTCTTC. Amino acids: CASSAGAGFYNEQFF.